One and the same sample provided the 9 T cell receptor beta chains below, sequenced in a study of monozygotic twins with inflammatory bowel disease. Reprocessing the 5' RACE reads, TCRdb reports a single entry for every CDR3 protein and omits DNA. Its table lists 150,000 to 200,000 distinct CDR3 sequences. Sequenced material: blood. These receptors originate from a human donor with ulcerative colitis or Crohn's disease, or a healthy co-twin of an affected twin (not recorded which).

The chain joins TRBV30 to TRBJ2-1. Per the germline V gene, CDR1 is GTSNPN and CDR2 is SVGIG (reference sequence). The CDR3 is 11 residues long. This CDR3 is CARKGNHEQFF.

V usage is TRBV11-1 and J usage is TRBJ2-7; the TRBD2 assignment by TCRdb is unverifiable without DNA. CDR1 is SGHAT, CDR2 FQDESV, per germline (reference sequence). The CDR3 runs to 15 residues. CDR3 sequence reads: CASSLIAGGSYEQYF.

The J gene is TRBJ2-3, the V gene TRBV20-1; TCRdb selects TRBD1, and the lack of DNA leaves this call unchecked. This CDR3 has 14 amino acids. Germline V CDR1 and CDR2: DFQATT, SNEGSKA (reference sequence). The CDR3: CSANTGLGTDTQYF.

The rearrangement joins TRBV5-1 to TRBJ2-1; TCRdb's D gene call, TRBD2, goes unchecked for lack of DNA. Per germline, CDR1 SGHRS and CDR2 YFSETQ. CDR3 length: 14 residues. The CDR3 sequence: CASSRDGLNNEQFF.

The chain recombines TRBV12-3 or TRBV12-4 with TRBJ2-4; TCRdb reports TRBD1, a call that lacks DNA to check it against. The length of the CDR3 is 15 residues. The CDR3 protein is CASSIHRGVGDIQYF.

The V call is TRBV5-1, the J call TRBJ2-1; TCRdb picks TRBD2, but there is no DNA to check that call. The length of the CDR3 is 15 residues. CDR1 and CDR2 from the germline V gene are SGHRS and YFSETQ. Here the CDR3 reads CASSLRAGGSNEQFF.

The chain couples TRBV18 to TRBJ1-2; TCRdb reports TRBD1, a call that lacks DNA to check it against. The CDR3 spans 15 residues. CDR1 is KGHSH and CDR2 is LQKENI in the germline V gene. The chain's CDR3 is CASSPGTGALYGYTF.

The rearrangement links TRBV25-1 to TRBJ2-5; the TRBD1 assignment by TCRdb is unverifiable without DNA. CDR1 and CDR2 from the germline V gene are MGHDK and SYGVNS. The CDR3 consists of 16 residues. CDR3 region: CASSETGQGSRETQYF. The variable domain in full, completed from reference TRBV25-1 and TRBJ2-5, reads EADIYQTPRYLVIGTGKKITLECSQTMGHDKMYWYQQDPGMELHLIHYSYGVNSTEKGDLSSESTVSRIRTEHFPLTLESARPSHTSQYLCASSETGQGSRETQYFGPGTRLLVL.

The chain links TRBV27 to TRBJ2-3; the D gene TCRdb calls, TRBD2, cannot be checked with no DNA. The CDR3 contains 18 residues. Germline V lookup: CDR1 MNHEY, CDR2 SMNVEV (reference sequence). This CDR3 is CASSLGGAAGVWTDTQYF.